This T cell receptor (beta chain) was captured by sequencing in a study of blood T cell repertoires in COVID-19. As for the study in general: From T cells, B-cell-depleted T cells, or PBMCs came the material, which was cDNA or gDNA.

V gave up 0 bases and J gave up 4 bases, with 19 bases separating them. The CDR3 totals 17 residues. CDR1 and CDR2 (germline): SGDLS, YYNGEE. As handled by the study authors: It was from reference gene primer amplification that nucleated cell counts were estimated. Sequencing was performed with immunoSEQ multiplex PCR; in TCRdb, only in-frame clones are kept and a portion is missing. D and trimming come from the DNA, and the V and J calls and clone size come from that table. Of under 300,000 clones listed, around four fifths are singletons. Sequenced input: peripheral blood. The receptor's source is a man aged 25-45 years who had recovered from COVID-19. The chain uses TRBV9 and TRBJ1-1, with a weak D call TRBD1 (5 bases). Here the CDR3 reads CASSVGGTLGGSTEAFF. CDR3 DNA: TGTGCCAGCAGCGTAGGAGGGACCCTCGGGGGTAGCACTGAAGCTTTCTTT.